This T cell receptor beta chain stems from a study of cytomegalovirus exposure and HLA in healthy donors. The germline gives CDR1 MGHRA, CDR2 YSYEKL. Trimming cost V 4 bases and J 0 bases; bases outside gene matches: 6. The CDR3 totals 17 residues. The PCR employed 60 Vbeta primers together with 13 Jbeta primers. Clones were read by immunoSEQ multiplex PCR, and TCRdb kept only the in-frame ones, dropping some. Here the sample spans about 190,000 clones, around 81% being singletons. This clone was detected only a few times. The sample comprised PBMCs. The rearrangement joins TRBV4-1 to TRBJ1-6; 7 nucleotides align to TRBD1. This TCR was recovered from a woman aged 50 to 65 in good health and CMV-seropositive. CDR3 DNA sequence: TGCGCCAGCAGCCTCCGGGACAGCCCCTCCTATAATTCACCCCTCCACTTT. This encodes CASSLRDSPSYNSPLHF.